This T cell receptor beta chain derives from a study of Graves' ophthalmopathy and Graves' hyperthyroidism. There are a few counts of this clonotype. Amplification targeted the TCR beta CDR3 regions, with RNA transcripts as the source material. An opening RT-PCR round employed HTBI primers and preceded a second-round multiplex PCR. TCRdb analysed the multiplex PCR reads with MiXCR anew, one entry per CDR3 protein. Of some 360,000 distinct CDR3 sequences in the sample, about a sixth were seen once. V was trimmed by 3 bases and J by 5 bases, leaving 13 bases between them. The CDR3 runs to 14 residues. Germline CDR1 and CDR2: MGHRA and YSYEKL.

The sample taken for sequencing was peripheral blood. The chain joins TRBV4-1 to TRBJ1-2; D is possibly TRBD1 (5 bases). The sequence was obtained from an adult woman with stable Graves' hyperthyroidism. The CDR3 region is CASSHLGAAYGYTF. In DNA, the CDR3 is TGCGCCAGCAGCCACTTAGGGGCAGCTTATGGCTACACCTTC.